This is a list of T cell receptor beta chains from one sample in a study of blood T cell repertoires in COVID-19. The assay was immunoSEQ multiplex PCR, and TCRdb's table has in-frame clones only and misses some. The data hold about 120,000 clones, with 65% to 90% observed a single time. The specimen was peripheral blood. The receptors come from a woman older than 75 with acute or convalescent COVID-19. The CDR3 runs from the conserved cysteine through the conserved F or W. Each record gives: J gene, D gene, V gene, CDR3 protein, CDR3 DNA. The D gene is left open where the match is weak.

>TRBJ1-5|-|TRBV3-1/TRBV3-2
CASSQDGRGPQHF
TGTGCCAGCAGCCAAGACGGCAGGGGGCCCCAGCATTTT
>TRBJ2-1|TRBD1|TRBV6-5
CASTRPGQGYNEQFF
TGTGCCAGCACTCGACCGGGACAGGGCTACAATGAGCAGTTCTTC
>TRBJ1-2|-|TRBV6-1
CASSEERGGYTF
TGTGCCAGCAGTGAAGAAAGGGGTGGCTACACCTTC
>TRBJ1-5|TRBD1|TRBV19
CASSYDYWTGPALQPQHF
TGTGCCAGTTCGTACGATTATTGGACAGGCCCAGCACTTCAGCCCCAGCATTTT
>TRBJ2-5|TRBD1|TRBV24-1
CATSDTGTGRQETQYF
TGTGCCACCAGTGATACCGGGACAGGGCGACAAGAGACCCAGTACTTC
>TRBJ1-2|TRBD1|TRBV6-5
CASRRTGAAYYGYTF
TGTGCCAGCAGACGGACAGGGGCCGCATACTATGGCTACACCTTC
>TRBJ1-2|-|TRBV28
CASSGGGIYGYTF
TGTGCCAGCAGTGGGGGGGGAATCTATGGCTACACCTTC
>TRBJ1-1|TRBD1|TRBV28
CASKRTGMTPLGTEAFF
TGTGCCAGCAAAAGGACAGGGATGACCCCCTTGGGCACTGAAGCTTTCTTT
>TRBJ1-3|TRBD1|TRBV4-3
CASSQNLGTGSSGNTIYF
TGCGCCAGCAGCCAAAACCTCGGGACAGGGAGCTCTGGAAACACCATATATTTT
>TRBJ1-3|TRBD1|TRBV6-5
CASSTGQPGNTIYF
TGTGCCAGCAGCACGGGACAGCCTGGAAACACCATATATTTT